The sequence of this T cell receptor (beta chain) was determined in a study of blood T cell repertoires in COVID-19. Looking at the study overall: Researchers got acute and convalescent COVID-19 samples from the United States, Italy and Spain. PBMCs, B-cell-depleted T cells, or T cells provided the cDNA or gDNA that made up the material.

In the study's own analysis: Estimates of nucleated cell counts were drawn from the amplification of reference gene primers. The table came from immunoSEQ multiplex PCR; TCRdb's copy has only in-frame clones and leaves some out. V and J calls and clone size are copied from that table; D and trimming were computed from the DNA. Altogether 250,000 or so clones are present, 85% being singletons, with the ten largest covering about 6.3%. The CDR3 loop spans 14 amino acids. CDR1 SGHNT and CDR2 YYREEE come from the germline V gene (reference sequence). Trimming took 7 bases from V and 2 from J; bases not matched to a gene: 5.

This TCR came from a woman aged 55-70 years with active or convalescent COVID-19. The chain uses TRBV5-4 and TRBJ2-7; 11 positions agree with TRBD2. The material sequenced was peripheral blood. CDR3 in amino acids: CASGLAGGAYEQYV. The CDR3 DNA follows: TGTGCCAGCGGTCTAGCGGGGGGCGCCTACGAGCAGTACGTC.